The present T cell receptor (beta chain) was sequenced within a study of OX40 agonist ivuxolimab in advanced cancers. Turning to the study itself: At 82.7% male, the cohort had a mean age of around 56 years, ranging from about 23 to 79. Roughly two fifths of patients had received prior checkpoint inhibitor therapy. Study results and caveats: Clonal expansion by week 6 occurred in CD4+ and CD8+ blood T cells (at 0.1 to 3.0 mg/kg). Expanded peripheral T-cell antigen specificity went undetermined.

Only one count was recorded for this clone. Its specificity is not known. The CDR3 covers 14 residues. The V gene's germline CDR1 is MNHEY and CDR2 SMNVEV (reference sequence). V lost 3 bases and J lost 2, with 11 bases in between. Assay: immunoSEQ multiplex PCR; the TCRdb copy retains only in-frame clones and omits some. The table shows around 31,000 clones, with around nine tenths occurring only once. This receptor was taken from an adult with an advanced solid tumor such as melanoma, head and neck, liver or kidney cancer. This rearrangement joins TRBV27 to TRBJ2-7, with a weak D call TRBD1 (6 bases). The sequences come from CD4+ or CD8+ T cells sorted from blood, collected in a trial of the OX40 agonist ivuxolimab. The CDR3 DNA reads TGTGCCAGCAGTTTTACAGGGATCCCCTACGAGCAGTACTTC. Translated, it gives CASSFTGIPYEQYF.